This is a list of T cell receptor beta chains from one sample in a study of T-cell reconstitution after alpha-beta-depleted transplantation in children. TCRdb redid the calling of the PCR reads with MiXCR, one entry per CDR3 protein. Of about 300,000 distinct CDR3 sequences in the sample, just over 7.5% were seen once. The sample in question was peripheral blood, obtained 360 days after TCRalphabeta/CD19-depleted stem cell transplant. The receptor set was obtained from a female patient between 2 and 15 years old who had a stem cell transplant for Fanconi anemia, so the T cells may come from the graft donor. The CDR3 runs from the conserved cysteine through the conserved F or W. Each record gives: D gene, J gene, V gene, clone size, CDR3 DNA, CDR3 protein. The D gene is left open where the match is weak. Clone size, where shown, is once, few, many, or a class for clones that have expanded.

D: TRBD1
J: TRBJ1-2
V: TRBV5-8
size: .
DNA: TGTGCCAGCAGCTTGTTAACAGGGGGGAGCTATGGCTACACCTTC
CDR3: CASSLLTGGSYGYTF

D: TRBD1
J: TRBJ1-1
V: TRBV4-2
size: many
DNA: TGTGCCAGCAGCCGACCGACAGGGGTCACTGAAGCTTTCTTT
CDR3: CASSRPTGVTEAFF

D: TRBD1
J: TRBJ1-1
V: TRBV25-1
size: few
DNA: TGTGCCAGAGACAGGGAAGAAGCTTTCTTT
CDR3: CARDREEAFF

D: TRBD1
J: TRBJ2-7
V: TRBV5-1
size: many
DNA: TGCGCCAGCAGCCGATCGGGACAGGGAACGTACGAGCAGTACTTC
CDR3: CASSRSGQGTYEQYF

D: .
J: TRBJ2-1
V: TRBV7-2
size: many
DNA: TGTGCCAGCAGCCGTAACAACAATGAGCAGTTCTTC
CDR3: CASSRNNNEQFF

D: .
J: TRBJ2-6
V: TRBV6-2/TRBV6-3
size: few
DNA: TGTGCCAGCATTGGAGGGGGGGACGGGGCCAACGTCCTGACTTTC
CDR3: CASIGGGDGANVLTF

D: .
J: TRBJ2-5
V: TRBV30
size: few
DNA: TGTGCCTGGAGTGGGCAGGAGACCCAGTACTTC
CDR3: CAWSGQETQYF

D: .
J: TRBJ2-5
V: TRBV7-9
size: .
DNA: TGTGCCAGCAGCTTAGCCTCCCAAACCTTACAAGAGACCCAGTACTTC
CDR3: CASSLASQTLQETQYF

D: TRBD2
J: TRBJ2-3
V: TRBV27
size: many
DNA: TGTGCCAGCAGTTCCATCCCGCTAGCGGCTAGCACAGATACGCAGTATTTT
CDR3: CASSSIPLAASTDTQYF

D: .
J: TRBJ2-3
V: TRBV27
size: many
DNA: TGTGCCAGCAGTTCATTGCCGGACCGCACAGATACGCAGTATTTT
CDR3: CASSSLPDRTDTQYF

D: .
J: TRBJ2-2
V: TRBV4-3
size: few
DNA: TGCGCCAGCAGCCAGGTCCGAACCGGGGAGCTGTTTTTT
CDR3: CASSQVRTGELFF

D: .
J: TRBJ1-4
V: TRBV7-2
size: few
DNA: TGTGCCAGCAGCCTCGGGGGCTACAATGAAAAACTGTTTTTT
CDR3: CASSLGGYNEKLFF

D: TRBD2
J: TRBJ2-3
V: TRBV28
size: many
DNA: TGTGCCAGCAGTCCACCCCCACTAGCGGGGGTATCAGATACGCAGTATTTT
CDR3: CASSPPPLAGVSDTQYF

D: TRBD1
J: TRBJ1-5
V: TRBV28
size: many
DNA: TGTGCCGGACAGGGAGGAATTCAGCCCCAGCATTTT
CDR3: CAGQGGIQPQHF

D: .
J: TRBJ2-3
V: TRBV20-1
size: many
DNA: TGCAGTGCCGGACAGAGCAGCACAGATACGCAGTATTTT
CDR3: CSAGQSSTDTQYF

D: TRBD1
J: TRBJ1-5
V: TRBV5-5
size: .
DNA: TGTGCCAGCAGCTTGGTGGCAGGGGGAGACCAGCCCCAGCATTTT
CDR3: CASSLVAGGDQPQHF

D: .
J: TRBJ2-2
V: TRBV7-9
size: many
DNA: TGTGCCAGCAGCTCGCGACAGGAGAACACCGGGGAGCTGTTTTTT
CDR3: CASSSRQENTGELFF

D: .
J: TRBJ2-1
V: TRBV20-1
size: few
DNA: TGCAGTGCCGCCGGAGTGAGTACTCAGAGCTCCTACAATGAGCAGTTCTTC
CDR3: CSAAGVSTQSSYNEQFF

D: .
J: TRBJ2-4
V: TRBV7-8
size: .
DNA: TGTGCCAGCAGCTTAGGAACAGGGTTCAAAAACATTCAGTACTTC
CDR3: CASSLGTGFKNIQYF

D: .
J: TRBJ2-5
V: TRBV12-3/TRBV12-4
size: many
DNA: TGTGCCAGCAGTCGCGCCGATGGGGAGACCCAGTACTTC
CDR3: CASSRADGETQYF

D: TRBD1
J: TRBJ2-5
V: TRBV28
size: many
DNA: TGTGCCAGCAGTTGGACAGGGGTCCAAGAGACCCAGTACTTC
CDR3: CASSWTGVQETQYF

D: .
J: TRBJ2-2
V: TRBV2
size: many
DNA: TGTGCCAGCAGTGAATTTCCAGGGAGGGGGGAGCTGTTTTTT
CDR3: CASSEFPGRGELFF

D: .
J: TRBJ2-7
V: TRBV6-5
size: many
DNA: TGTGCCAGCAGTTACTCCGCTAGTCAATCCTACGAGCAGTACTTC
CDR3: CASSYSASQSYEQYF